These 25 T cell receptor beta chains were all obtained from the same sample, sequenced in a study of T cell responses to AZD1222 COVID-19 vaccine. Produced via immunoSEQ multiplex PCR; TCRdb's table is partial and in-frame only. Among approximately 84,000 clones listed, around 86% were seen once. The specimen was peripheral blood, collected on day 0 of AZD1222 vaccination. These receptor sequences come from an adult in good health.

The V and J genes are TRBV19 and TRBJ1-5; D not resolved. The CDR3 sequence is 15 residues long. V was shortened by 2 bases and J by 7 bases, with 15 bases between the two germline ends. CDR1 LNHDA and CDR2 SQIVND come from the germline V gene (reference sequence). The CDR3: CASSISGPGHQPQHF. The CDR3 nucleotides are TGTGCCAGTAGTATATCCGGACCCGGGCACCAGCCCCAGCATTTT.

This clone appeared many times. The chain recombines TRBV6-5 with TRBJ2-6; the D gene is possibly TRBD1 (5 bases). The CDR3 sequence is 14 residues long. The germline CDR1 and CDR2 sequences are MNHEY and SVGAGI. V lost 10 bases and J lost 0, with 10 bases in between. The CDR3 sequence is CANGHVSGANVLTF. The CDR3 DNA sequence: TGTGCCAACGGACATGTCTCTGGGGCCAACGTCCTGACTTTC.

V is TRBV7-8 and J is TRBJ1-6; a weak D match, TRBD1 (5 bases). Trimming removed 4 bases from V and 4 bases from J, with 5 bases in between. Germline CDR1 SGHVS, CDR2 FQNEAQ. The CDR3 extends over 13 amino acids. The CDR3 nucleotides read TGTGCCAGCAGCTGGACATATAATTCACCCCTCCACTTT. It is translated as CASSWTYNSPLHF.

The CDR3 region has the DNA TGTGCCAGCAGCTCAGCCGTAGCAGAGACCCAGTACTTC. It encodes CASSSAVAETQYF. V and J are TRBV7-2 and TRBJ2-5; D is unclear. With 4 bases removed from V and 4 bases from J, the gap between germline ends came to 10 bases. CDR3 length: 13 residues. Germline lookup yields CDR1 SGHTA and CDR2 FQGNSA.

The chain couples TRBV6-6 to TRBJ1-4, with TRBD1 identical over 9 bases. Looked up from germline, CDR1 is MNHNY and CDR2 is SVGAGI (reference sequence). The CDR3 loop spans 14 amino acids. The ends lost 2 bases at V and 6 bases at J; junction bases unmatched: 1. The CDR3 sequence is CASSYGDRDEKLFF. The CDR3 region has the DNA TGTGCCAGCAGTTACGGGGACAGGGATGAAAAACTGTTTTTT.

This clone was recorded a few times. The chain joins TRBV7-2 to TRBJ2-7; D gene uncertain. Germline lookup yields CDR1 SGHTA and CDR2 FQGNSA. CDR3 length: 13 residues. Trimming pared 5 bases from V and 7 bases from J, leaving 15 bases between. The CDR3 loop is CASSPLTGLEQYF. The DNA of the CDR3 is TGTGCCAGCAGCCCCTTAACCGGCTTGGAGCAGTACTTC.

This rearrangement joins TRBV6-5 to TRBJ2-1, with a tentative D call TRBD1 (6 bases). The length of the CDR3 is 14 residues. Germline CDR1 is MNHEY and CDR2 is SVGAGI. V was shortened by 2 bases and J by 10 bases, with 15 bases between the two germline ends. The CDR3 here is CASSYGHREYEQFF. In nucleotides, the CDR3 is TGTGCCAGCAGTTACGGACACAGGGAATACGAGCAGTTCTTC.

The chain carries TRBV6-5 and TRBJ1-2; TRBD1 matches at 10 bases. J was trimmed by 4 bases and V by 9 bases; bases with no gene match: 11. CDR1 MNHEY and CDR2 SVGAGI come from the germline V gene. This CDR3 has 15 amino acids. The CDR3 coding sequence is TGTGCCAGTACGGGACAGGGGAACATCGGCTATGGCTACACCTTC. As protein: CASTGQGNIGYGYTF.

The chain links TRBV2 to TRBJ1-5; D perhaps matches TRBD1 (5 bases). This CDR3 comprises 12 residues. Germline values: CDR1 SNHLY, CDR2 FYNNEI. Trimming stripped 8 bases from V and 7 bases from J, with 12 bases between. CDR3 sequence: CASQDTRQPQHF. Here the CDR3 DNA reads TGTGCCAGCCAGGACACGAGGCAGCCCCAGCATTTT.

This clone has just one count. The J gene is TRBJ1-1, the V gene TRBV9; TRBD1 is a possible D gene (6 bases). CDR3 length: 17 residues. V was cut by 4 bases and J by 0 bases, with 19 bases left in between. Germline CDR1 and CDR2: SGDLS and YYNGEE. The CDR3 spells CASSHNVRTALNTEAFF. CDR3 nucleotides: TGTGCCAGCAGCCATAATGTTCGGACAGCTTTGAACACTGAAGCTTTCTTT.

The chain recombines TRBV4-3 with TRBJ2-6; D call uncertain. This CDR3 region has 16 residues. Trimming cost V 0 bases and J 0 bases, with 6 bases left between them. CDR1 LGHNA and CDR2 YSLEER come from the germline V gene. This CDR3 is CASSQESHSGANVLTF. The CDR3 nucleotides read TGCGCCAGCAGCCAAGAATCGCACTCTGGGGCCAACGTCCTGACTTTC.

The rearrangement joins TRBV10-3 to TRBJ2-7; 9 bases fit TRBD2. The germline gives CDR1 ENHRY, CDR2 SYGVKD. The CDR3 sequence is 16 residues long. The J segment lost 1 base and the V segment lost 7 bases, leaving 11 bases of the junction unmatched. This chain's CDR3 is CAINAVAGARSYEQYF. The CDR3 nucleotides are TGTGCCATCAATGCGGTAGCGGGGGCAAGATCCTACGAGCAGTACTTC.

This clone was observed a single time. The genes are TRBV6-5 and TRBJ2-3, with D possibly matching TRBD2 (6 bases). The CDR3 has 13 residues. Trimming removed 2 bases from V and 8 bases from J, with 11 bases in between. Germline V gene data show CDR1 as MNHEY and CDR2 as SVGAGI. The chain's CDR3 is CASSYTSGFTQYF. CDR3 coding DNA: TGTGCCAGCAGTTACACGAGCGGGTTTACGCAGTATTTT.

This clone was detected only once. The rearrangement joins TRBV5-1 to TRBJ1-1; no firm D call. Trimming cost V 4 bases and J 7 bases, with 8 bases left between them. This CDR3 has 11 amino acids. Germline V lookup: CDR1 SGHRS, CDR2 YFSETQ. The CDR3 here is CASSASREAFF. DNA for the CDR3: TGCGCCAGCAGCGCGAGCCGTGAAGCTTTCTTT.

The rearrangement links TRBV7-3 to TRBJ2-3; possibly TRBD1 for D (6 bases). V lost 8 bases and J 2 bases, leaving 11 bases between the germline ends. The CDR3 has 13 residues. CDR1 is SGHTA and CDR2 is FQGTGA in the germline V gene. The CDR3 is CASSRGHTDTQYF. CDR3 nucleotide sequence: TGTGCCAGCTCCAGGGGCCACACAGATACGCAGTATTTT. Full variable domain (rest looked up from reference TRBV7-3 and TRBJ2-3): GAGVSQTPSNKVTEKGKYVELRCDPISGHTALYWYRQSLGQGPEFLIYFQGTGAADDSGLPNDRFFAVRPEGSVSTLKIQRTERGDSAVYLCASSRGHTDTQYFGPGTRLTVL.

V and J are TRBV3-1 (or the pseudogene TRBV3-2) and TRBJ2-3; D uncertain. In germline, CDR1 is LGHDT, CDR2 YNNKEL (reference sequence). The CDR3 totals 15 residues. V lost 0 bases and J lost 4, with 11 bases in between. The CDR3 reads CASSQDPRASDTQYF. The CDR3 DNA reads as TGTGCCAGCAGCCAAGACCCCCGGGCCTCAGATACGCAGTATTTT.

The chain couples TRBV9 to TRBJ2-1, with 9 bases fitting TRBD2. The germline gives CDR1 SGDLS, CDR2 YYNGEE. The trim removed 3 bases at V and 4 bases at J, leaving 5 bases unmatched. This CDR3 region has 15 residues. This CDR3 reads CASSAGLALYNEQFF. The DNA for the CDR3 is TGTGCCAGCAGCGCGGGACTAGCTTTGTACAATGAGCAGTTCTTC.

As DNA, the CDR3 is TGTGCCATCAGTGGGACCGGGACGGAGATTAGAGAGCAGTACTTC. Encoded protein: CAISGTGTEIREQYF. The chain employs TRBV10-3 and TRBJ2-7; possibly TRBD1 or TRBD2 for D (5 bases each). The germline gives CDR1 ENHRY, CDR2 SYGVKD. The CDR3 is made up of 15 amino acids. V was cut by 4 bases and J by 7 bases, with 20 bases left in between.

The V gene is TRBV12-5, the J gene TRBJ2-2; D unclear. The CDR3 is made up of 15 amino acids. Germline V gene sequence: CDR1 LGHNT, CDR2 FRNRAP. The V end was cut by 4 bases, the J end by 0 bases, with 9 bases between. The CDR3 sequence: CASGYPTANTGELFF. The CDR3 DNA reads TGTGCTAGTGGTTACCCCACAGCGAACACCGGGGAGCTGTTTTTT.

The genes are TRBV4-2 and TRBJ2-1; TRBD2 is a possible D gene (6 bases). The CDR3 is 13 amino acids. Per the germline V gene, CDR1 is LGHNA and CDR2 is YNFKEQ. The ends were cut back, 8 bases at V and 7 bases at J, with 15 bases in the middle. The CDR3 loop reads CASGSGVRNEQFF. As DNA, the CDR3 is TGTGCCAGCGGATCGGGGGTAAGGAATGAGCAGTTCTTC.

V and J are TRBV24-1 and TRBJ2-2; D unresolved. Deletions cut 3 bases from V and 4 bases from J, with 14 bases between. Germline V gene sequence: CDR1 KGHDR, CDR2 SFDVKD. The CDR3 has 16 residues. The CDR3 nucleotides are TGTGCCACCAGTGATGCCGCAGGTCGGAGCACCGGGGAGCTGTTTTTT. This sequence encodes CATSDAAGRSTGELFF.

This chain's CDR3 is CASSTGGGYTF. CDR3 sequence (DNA): TGTGCCAGCAGCACCGGGGGTGGCTACACCTTC. The V gene is TRBV7-9, the J gene TRBJ1-2; TRBD1 is a possible D gene (5 bases). The CDR3 runs to 11 residues. V was clipped by 5 bases and J by 7 bases, with 8 bases between them. Germline V gives CDR1 SEHNR, CDR2 FQNEAQ (reference sequence).

V gene TRBV7-3 combines with J gene TRBJ2-2, with 10 bases matching TRBD1. CDR1 and CDR2 (germline): SGHTA, FQGTGA. V lost 5 bases and J lost 10; bases outside the gene matches: 7. The CDR3 runs to 14 residues. The CDR3 spells CASSTTGGAEELFF. The DNA for the CDR3 is TGTGCCAGCAGCACGACAGGGGGCGCTGAGGAGCTGTTTTTT.

The chain uses TRBV11-2 and TRBJ1-5; D is unclear. Trimming stripped 5 bases from V and 7 bases from J, with 15 bases between. Per germline, CDR1 SGHAT and CDR2 FQNNGV. The CDR3 runs to 14 residues. The CDR3, as DNA: TGTGCCAGCAGCCGACACGGCGTTAACCAGCCCCAGCATTTT. It codes for CASSRHGVNQPQHF.

J is TRBJ2-7 and V is TRBV7-3; D not resolved. The CDR3 is 13 residues long. Germline CDR1 reads SGHTA; CDR2 reads FQGTGA. V was shortened by 0 bases and J by 5 bases, with 8 bases between the two germline ends. In DNA form, the CDR3 reads TGTGCCAGCAGCTTAACCAATGAGGACGAGCAGTACTTC. Amino acids: CASSLTNEDEQYF.